Sequencing of this TCR beta chain was carried out in a study of blood T cell repertoires in COVID-19. Authors' analysis steps: The authors estimated nucleated cell counts from reference gene primer amplification. Libraries were prepared by immunoSEQ multiplex PCR; TCRdb keeps only in-frame clonotypes and omits some of them. V and J calls and clone size come straight from that table; D and trimming were deduced from the DNA. The sample records tens of thousands of clones, about nine tenths being singletons. This CDR3 spans 16 amino acids. The germline V and J ends were trimmed by 1 base and 6 bases, with 15 bases remaining between them. CDR1 is SEHNR, CDR2 FQNEAQ, per germline (reference sequence).

This TCR derives from a woman in her seventies with active COVID-19. The chain recombines TRBV7-9 with TRBJ1-4, with D hard to call. Sample: peripheral blood. CDR3 in DNA: TGTGCCAGCAGCTTAGAAGTACGTCACCGGGATGAAAAACTGTTTTTT. Protein: CASSLEVRHRDEKLFF.